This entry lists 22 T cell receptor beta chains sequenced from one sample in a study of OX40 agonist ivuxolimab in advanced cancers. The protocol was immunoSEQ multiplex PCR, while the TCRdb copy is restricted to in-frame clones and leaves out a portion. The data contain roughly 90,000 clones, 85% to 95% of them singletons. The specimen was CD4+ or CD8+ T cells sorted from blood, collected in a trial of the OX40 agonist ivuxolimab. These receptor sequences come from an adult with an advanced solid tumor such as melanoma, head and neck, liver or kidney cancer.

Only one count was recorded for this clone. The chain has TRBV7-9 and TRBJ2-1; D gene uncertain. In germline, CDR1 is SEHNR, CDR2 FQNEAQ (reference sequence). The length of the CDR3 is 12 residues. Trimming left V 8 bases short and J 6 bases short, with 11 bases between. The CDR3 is CASSQASNEQFF. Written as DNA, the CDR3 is TGTGCCAGCTCCCAGGCGAGCAATGAGCAGTTCTTC.

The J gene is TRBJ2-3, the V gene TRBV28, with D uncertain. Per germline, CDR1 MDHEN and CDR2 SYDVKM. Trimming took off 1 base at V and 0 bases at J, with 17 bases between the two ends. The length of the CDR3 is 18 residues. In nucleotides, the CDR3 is TGTGCCAGCAGTTTATCTAAAGGCAGCACTCCTAGCACAGATACGCAGTATTTT. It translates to CASSLSKGSTPSTDTQYF.

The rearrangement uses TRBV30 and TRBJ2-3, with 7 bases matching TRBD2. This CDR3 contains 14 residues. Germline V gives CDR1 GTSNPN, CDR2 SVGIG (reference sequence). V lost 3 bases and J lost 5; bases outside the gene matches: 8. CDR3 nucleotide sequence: TGTGCCTGGAGGAGGCGGGAGCGAGAAGATACGCAGTATTTT. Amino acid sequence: CAWRRREREDTQYF.

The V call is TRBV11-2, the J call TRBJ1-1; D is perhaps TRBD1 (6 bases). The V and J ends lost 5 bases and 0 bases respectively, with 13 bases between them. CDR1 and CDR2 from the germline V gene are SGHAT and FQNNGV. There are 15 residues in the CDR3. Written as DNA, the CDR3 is TGTGCCAGCAGCCTTAGGACAGAGATGAACACTGAAGCTTTCTTT. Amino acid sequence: CASSLRTEMNTEAFF.

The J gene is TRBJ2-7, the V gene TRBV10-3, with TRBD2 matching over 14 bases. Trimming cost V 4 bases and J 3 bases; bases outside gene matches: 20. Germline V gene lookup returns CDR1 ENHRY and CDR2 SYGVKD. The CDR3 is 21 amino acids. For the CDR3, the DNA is TGTGCCATCAGTGCCCGGGACAGGGGAGGGACTAGCGGGAGTATGGGCTACGAGCAGTACTTC. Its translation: CAISARDRGGTSGSMGYEQYF.

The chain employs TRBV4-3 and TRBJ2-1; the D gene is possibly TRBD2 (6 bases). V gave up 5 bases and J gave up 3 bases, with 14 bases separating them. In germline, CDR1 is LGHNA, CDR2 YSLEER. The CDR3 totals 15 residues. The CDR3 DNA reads TGCGCCAGCAGCTTACTTAGCGGAGACTACAATGAGCAGTTCTTC. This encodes CASSLLSGDYNEQFF.

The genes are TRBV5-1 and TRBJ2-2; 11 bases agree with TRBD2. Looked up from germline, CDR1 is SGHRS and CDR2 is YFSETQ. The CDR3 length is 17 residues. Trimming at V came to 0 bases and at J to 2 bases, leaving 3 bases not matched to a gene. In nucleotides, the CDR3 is TGCGCCAGCAGCTTGGCTAGCGGGGGGTATAACACCGGGGAGCTGTTTTTT. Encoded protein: CASSLASGGYNTGELFF.

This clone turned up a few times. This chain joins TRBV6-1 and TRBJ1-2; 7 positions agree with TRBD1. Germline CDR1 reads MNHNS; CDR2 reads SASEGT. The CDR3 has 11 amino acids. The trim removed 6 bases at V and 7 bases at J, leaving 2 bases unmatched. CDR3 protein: CASSDRVGYTF. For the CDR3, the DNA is TGTGCCAGCAGCGACAGGGTTGGCTACACCTTC.

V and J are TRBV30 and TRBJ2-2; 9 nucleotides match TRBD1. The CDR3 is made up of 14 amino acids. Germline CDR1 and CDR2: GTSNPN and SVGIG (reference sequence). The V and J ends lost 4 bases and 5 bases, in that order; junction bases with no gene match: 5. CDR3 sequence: CAWTTGTGTGELFF. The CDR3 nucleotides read TGTGCCTGGACGACCGGGACAGGGACCGGGGAGCTGTTTTTT.

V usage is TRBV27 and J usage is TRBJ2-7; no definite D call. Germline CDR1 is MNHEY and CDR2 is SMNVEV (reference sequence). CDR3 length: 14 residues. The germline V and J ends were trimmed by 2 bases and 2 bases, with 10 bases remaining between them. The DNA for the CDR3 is TGTGCCAGCAGTTTAAGGTACGCTCCCTACGAGCAGTACTTC. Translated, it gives CASSLRYAPYEQYF.

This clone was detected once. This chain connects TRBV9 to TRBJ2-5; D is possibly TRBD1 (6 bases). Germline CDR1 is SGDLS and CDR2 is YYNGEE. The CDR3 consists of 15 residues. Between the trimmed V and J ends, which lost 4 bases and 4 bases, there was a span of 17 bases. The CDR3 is CASSPWDTMRETQYF. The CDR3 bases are TGTGCCAGCAGCCCATGGGACACCATGAGAGAGACCCAGTACTTC.

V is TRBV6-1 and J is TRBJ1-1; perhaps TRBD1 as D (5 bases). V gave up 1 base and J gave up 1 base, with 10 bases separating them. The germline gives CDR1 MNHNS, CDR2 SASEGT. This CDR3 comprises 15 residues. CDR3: CASSEVGGPNTEAFF. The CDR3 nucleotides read TGTGCCAGCAGTGAAGTCGGGGGTCCGAACACTGAAGCTTTCTTT.

CDR3 in amino acids: CASSLVKGLAVYGELFF. The CDR3, as DNA: TGTGCCAGCAGCTTAGTAAAGGGACTAGCAGTTTACGGGGAGCTGTTTTTT. The chain recombines TRBV7-3 with TRBJ2-2, with 9 bases that match TRBD2. Germline CDR1 and CDR2: SGHTA and FQGTGA. Trimming took 2 bases from V and 7 from J; bases not matched to a gene: 11. The CDR3 is made up of 17 amino acids.

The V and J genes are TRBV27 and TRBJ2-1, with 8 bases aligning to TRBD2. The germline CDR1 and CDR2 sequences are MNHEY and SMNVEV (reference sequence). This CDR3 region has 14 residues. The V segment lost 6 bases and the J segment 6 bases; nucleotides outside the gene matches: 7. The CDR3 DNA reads TGTGCCAGCAGACCTGGCGGGGGGTTCAATGAGCAGTTCTTC. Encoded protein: CASRPGGGFNEQFF.

Written as DNA, the CDR3 is TGTGCCAGCGGGGCCCTGAACACTGAAGCTTTCTTT. Translating gives CASGALNTEAFF. The chain couples TRBV2 to TRBJ1-1; tentatively, D is TRBD1 (5 bases). This CDR3 comprises 12 residues. Trimming removed 8 bases from V and 0 bases from J, with 7 bases in between. Germline CDR1 and CDR2: SNHLY and FYNNEI.

CDR3 bases: TGTGCCAGCAGTTTAGCCAGTCGTTCCTACAATGAGCAGTTCTTC. Protein product: CASSLASRSYNEQFF. This chain uses TRBV27 with TRBJ2-1; D is ambiguous. CDR1 and CDR2 (germline): MNHEY, SMNVEV (reference sequence). The CDR3 is made up of 15 amino acids. V was pared by 2 bases and J by 1 base, with 9 bases between.

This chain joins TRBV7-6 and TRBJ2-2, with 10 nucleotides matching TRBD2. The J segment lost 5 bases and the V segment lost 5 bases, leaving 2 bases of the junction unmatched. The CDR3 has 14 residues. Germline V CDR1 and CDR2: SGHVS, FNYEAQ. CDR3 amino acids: CASSQRGGTGELFF. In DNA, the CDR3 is TGTGCCAGCAGCCAGCGGGGGGGAACCGGGGAGCTGTTTTTT. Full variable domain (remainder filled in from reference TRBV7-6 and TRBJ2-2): GAGVSQSPRYKVTKRGQDVALRCDPISGHVSLYWYRQALGQGPEFLTYFNYEAQQDKSGLPNDRFSAERPEGSISTLTIQRTEQRDSAMYRCASSQRGGTGELFFGEGSRLTVL.

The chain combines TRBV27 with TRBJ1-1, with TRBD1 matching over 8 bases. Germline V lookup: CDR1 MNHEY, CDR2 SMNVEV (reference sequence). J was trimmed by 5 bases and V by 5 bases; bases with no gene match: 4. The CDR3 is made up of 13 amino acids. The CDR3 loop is CASSTDRATEAFF. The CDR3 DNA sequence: TGTGCCAGCAGTACGGACAGGGCAACTGAAGCTTTCTTT.

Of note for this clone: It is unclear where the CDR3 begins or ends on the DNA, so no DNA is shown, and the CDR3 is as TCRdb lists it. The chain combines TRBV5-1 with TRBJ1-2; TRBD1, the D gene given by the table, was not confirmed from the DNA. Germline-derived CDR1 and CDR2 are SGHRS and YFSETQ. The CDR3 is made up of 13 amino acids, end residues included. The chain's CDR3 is CASSFGPGLEDTF.

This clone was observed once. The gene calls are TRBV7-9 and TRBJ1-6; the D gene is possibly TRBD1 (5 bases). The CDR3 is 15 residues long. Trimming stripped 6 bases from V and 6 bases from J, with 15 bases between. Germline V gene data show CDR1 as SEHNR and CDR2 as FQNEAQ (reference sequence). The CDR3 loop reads CASRSSGTGNSPLHF. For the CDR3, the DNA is TGTGCCAGCAGGTCTTCTGGGACTGGTAATTCACCCCTCCACTTT. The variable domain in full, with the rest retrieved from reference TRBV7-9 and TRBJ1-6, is DTGVSQNPRHKITKRGQNVTFRCDPISEHNRLYWYRQTLGQGPEFLTYFQNEAQLEKSRLLSDRFSAERPKGSFSTLEIQRTEQGDSAMYLCASRSSGTGNSPLHFGNGTRLTVT.

The chain's CDR3 is CASSQALRTGLGEQFF. In nucleotides, the CDR3 is TGCGCCAGCAGCCAAGCCCTGCGGACAGGGCTCGGAGAGCAGTTCTTC. This rearrangement joins TRBV4-1 to TRBJ2-1, with 8 bases that match TRBD1. This CDR3 has 16 amino acids. After removal of 1 base from V and 10 bases from J, the junction contained 12 bases not matched to a gene. CDR1 and CDR2 from the germline V gene are MGHRA and YSYEKL.

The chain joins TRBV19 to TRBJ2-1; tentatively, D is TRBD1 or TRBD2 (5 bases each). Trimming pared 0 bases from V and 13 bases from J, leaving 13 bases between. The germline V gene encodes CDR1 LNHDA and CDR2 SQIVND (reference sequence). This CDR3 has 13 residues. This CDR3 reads CASSIEGVGVQFF. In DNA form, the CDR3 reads TGTGCCAGTAGTATAGAGGGGGTAGGAGTTCAGTTCTTC.